Given below is one T cell receptor (beta chain) in context. Antigen: not known. Germline V CDR1 and CDR2: SGHRS, YFSETQ. The length of the CDR3 is 16 residues. Trimming took 0 bases from V and 1 from J; bases not matched to a gene: 5. This record belongs to a study of cytomegalovirus exposure and HLA in healthy donors. The PCR employed 60 Vbeta primers together with 13 Jbeta primers. The protocol was immunoSEQ multiplex PCR, while the TCRdb copy is restricted to in-frame clones and leaves out a portion. The sample lists around 150,000 clones, around four fifths occurring once. Study outcomes and limitations: Most of the CMV-associated TCR beta chains (in a later analysis) appeared to be HLA-restricted.

Donors sampled were nominally healthy, though unrecorded immune exposures were likely. The material sequenced was PBMCs. This TCR derives from a man in his late teens or twenties in good health and CMV-seropositive. This chain connects TRBV5-1 to TRBJ2-3; 7 bases match TRBD1. CDR3 nucleotides: TGCGCCAGCAGCTTGGCCGAGGGGGCCGGCACAGATACGCAGTATTTT. Translation gives CASSLAEGAGTDTQYF.